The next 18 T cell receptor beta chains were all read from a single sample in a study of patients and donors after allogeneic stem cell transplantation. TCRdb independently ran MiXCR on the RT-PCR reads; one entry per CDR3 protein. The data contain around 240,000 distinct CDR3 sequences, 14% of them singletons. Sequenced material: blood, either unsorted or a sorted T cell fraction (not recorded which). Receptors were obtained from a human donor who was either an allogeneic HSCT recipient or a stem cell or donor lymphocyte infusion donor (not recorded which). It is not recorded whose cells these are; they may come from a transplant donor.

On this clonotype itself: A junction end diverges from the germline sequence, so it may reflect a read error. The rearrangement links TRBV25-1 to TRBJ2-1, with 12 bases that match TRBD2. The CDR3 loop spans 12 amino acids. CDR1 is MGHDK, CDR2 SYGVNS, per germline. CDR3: CASSLAGGPGIF. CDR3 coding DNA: TGTGCCAGCAGCCTAGCGGGAGGGCCTGGGATCTTC.

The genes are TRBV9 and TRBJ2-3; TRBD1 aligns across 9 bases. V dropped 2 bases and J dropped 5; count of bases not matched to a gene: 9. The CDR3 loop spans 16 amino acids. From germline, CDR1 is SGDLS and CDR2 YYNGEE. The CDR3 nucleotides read TGTGCCAGCAGCGTCCCCGGGACAGGGTTAGTAGATACGCAGTATTTT. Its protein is CASSVPGTGLVDTQYF.

The CDR3 protein is CASSQEGETPSYEQYF. In DNA form, the CDR3 reads TGTGCCAGCAGCCAAGAGGGAGAGACGCCTTCCTACGAGCAGTACTTC. The chain is built from TRBV3-1 and TRBJ2-7; D may be TRBD2 (5 bases). The V end was cut by 0 bases, the J end by 1 base, with 13 bases between. Looked up from germline, CDR1 is LGHDT and CDR2 is YNNKEL (reference sequence). The CDR3 spans 16 residues.

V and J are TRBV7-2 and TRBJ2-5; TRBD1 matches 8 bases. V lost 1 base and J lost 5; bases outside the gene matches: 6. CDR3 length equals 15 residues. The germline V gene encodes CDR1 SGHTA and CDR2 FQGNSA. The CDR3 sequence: CASSLGTGRRETQYF. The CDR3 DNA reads TGTGCCAGCAGCTTAGGGACAGGGAGGAGGGAGACCCAGTACTTC.

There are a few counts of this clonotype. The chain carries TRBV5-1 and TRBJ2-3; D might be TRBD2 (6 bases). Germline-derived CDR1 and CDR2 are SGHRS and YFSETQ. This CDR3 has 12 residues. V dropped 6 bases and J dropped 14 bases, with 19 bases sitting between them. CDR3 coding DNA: TGCGCCAGCATTGGGGACTTCAGAATGCCGTATTTT. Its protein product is CASIGDFRMPYF.

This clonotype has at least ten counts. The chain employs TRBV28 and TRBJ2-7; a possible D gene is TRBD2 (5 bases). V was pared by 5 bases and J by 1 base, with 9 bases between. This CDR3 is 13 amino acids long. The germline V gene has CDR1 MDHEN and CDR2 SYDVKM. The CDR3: CASSPSGSYEQYF. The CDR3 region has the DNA TGTGCCAGCAGTCCTTCGGGATCCTACGAGCAGTACTTC.

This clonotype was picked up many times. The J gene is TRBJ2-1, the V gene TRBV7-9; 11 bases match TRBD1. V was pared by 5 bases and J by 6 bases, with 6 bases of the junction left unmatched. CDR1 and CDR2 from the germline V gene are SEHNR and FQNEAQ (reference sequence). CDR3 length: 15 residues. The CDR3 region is CASSRGQGDVNEQFF. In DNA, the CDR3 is TGTGCCAGCAGCCGGGGACAGGGGGATGTCAATGAGCAGTTCTTC. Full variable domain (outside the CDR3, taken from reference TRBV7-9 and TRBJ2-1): DTGVSQNPRHKITKRGQNVTFRCDPISEHNRLYWYRQTLGQGPEFLTYFQNEAQLEKSRLLSDRFSAERPKGSFSTLEIQRTEQGDSAMYLCASSRGQGDVNEQFFGPGTRLTVL.

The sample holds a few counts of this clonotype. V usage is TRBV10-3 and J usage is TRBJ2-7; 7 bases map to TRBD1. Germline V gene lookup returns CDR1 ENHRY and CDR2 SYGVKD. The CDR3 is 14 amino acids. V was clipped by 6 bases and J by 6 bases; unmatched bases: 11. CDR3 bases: TGTGCCATCAGCGTTCTTGGGACAGCGGTCGAGCAGTACTTC. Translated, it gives CAISVLGTAVEQYF.

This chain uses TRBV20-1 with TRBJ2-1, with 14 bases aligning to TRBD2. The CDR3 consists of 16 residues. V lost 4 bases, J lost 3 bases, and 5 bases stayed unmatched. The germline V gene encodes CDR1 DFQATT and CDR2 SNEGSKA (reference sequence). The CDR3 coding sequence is TGCAGTGCTACCTGGACTAGCGGGGGGAACTACAATGAGCAGTTCTTC. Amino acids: CSATWTSGGNYNEQFF.

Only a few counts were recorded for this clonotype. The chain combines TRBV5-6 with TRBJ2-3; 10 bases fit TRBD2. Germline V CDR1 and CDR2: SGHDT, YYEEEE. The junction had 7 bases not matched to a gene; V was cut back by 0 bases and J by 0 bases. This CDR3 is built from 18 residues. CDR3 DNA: TGTGCCAGCAGCTTGGGCCTAGCGGGGGCCATTAGCACAGATACGCAGTATTTT. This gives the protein CASSLGLAGAISTDTQYF.

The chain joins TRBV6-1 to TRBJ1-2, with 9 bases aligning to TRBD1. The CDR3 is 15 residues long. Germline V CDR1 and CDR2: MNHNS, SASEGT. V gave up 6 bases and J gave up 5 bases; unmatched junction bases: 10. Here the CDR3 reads CASRETGGARYGYTF. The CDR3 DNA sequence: TGTGCCAGCAGGGAAACAGGGGGCGCGAGATATGGCTACACCTTC.

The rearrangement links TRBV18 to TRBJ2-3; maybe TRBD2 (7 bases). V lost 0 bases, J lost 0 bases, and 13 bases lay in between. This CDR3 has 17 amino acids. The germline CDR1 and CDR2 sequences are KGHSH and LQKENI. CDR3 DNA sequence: TGTGCCAGCTCACCACCGGGGCGGGGGCCGAGCACAGATACGCAGTATTTT. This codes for CASSPPGRGPSTDTQYF.

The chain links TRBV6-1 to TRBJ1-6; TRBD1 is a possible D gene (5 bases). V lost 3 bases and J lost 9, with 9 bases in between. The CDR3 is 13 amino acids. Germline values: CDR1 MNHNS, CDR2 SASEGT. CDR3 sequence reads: CASSDRESSPLHF. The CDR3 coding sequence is TGTGCCAGCAGTGACAGGGAAAGTTCACCCCTCCACTTT.

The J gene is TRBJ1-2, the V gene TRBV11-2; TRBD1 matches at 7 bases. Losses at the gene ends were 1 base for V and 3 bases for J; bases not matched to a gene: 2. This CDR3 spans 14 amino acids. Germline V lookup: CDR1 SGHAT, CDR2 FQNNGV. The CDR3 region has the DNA TGTGCCAGCAGCTTAGCTGGGACAGACTATGGCTACACCTTC. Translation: CASSLAGTDYGYTF.

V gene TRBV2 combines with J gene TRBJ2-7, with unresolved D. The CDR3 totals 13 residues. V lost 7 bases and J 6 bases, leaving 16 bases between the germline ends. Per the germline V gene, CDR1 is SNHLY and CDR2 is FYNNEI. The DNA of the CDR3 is TGTGCCAGCAAGCTGGAGCCAGAGGCCGAGCAGTACTTC. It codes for CASKLEPEAEQYF.

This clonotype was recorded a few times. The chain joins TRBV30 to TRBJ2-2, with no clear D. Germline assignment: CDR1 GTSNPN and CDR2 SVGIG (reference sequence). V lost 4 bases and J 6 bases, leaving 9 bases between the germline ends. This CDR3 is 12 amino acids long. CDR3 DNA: TGTGCCTGGACTTTTCAGTCCGGGGAGCTGTTTTTT. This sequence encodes CAWTFQSGELFF.

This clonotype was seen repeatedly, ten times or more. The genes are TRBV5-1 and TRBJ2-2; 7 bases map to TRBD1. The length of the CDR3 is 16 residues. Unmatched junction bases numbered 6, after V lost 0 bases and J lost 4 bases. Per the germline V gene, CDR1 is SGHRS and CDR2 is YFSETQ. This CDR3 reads CASSLGQGRGTGELFF. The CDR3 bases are TGCGCCAGCAGCTTGGGACAGGGTAGGGGCACCGGGGAGCTGTTTTTT.

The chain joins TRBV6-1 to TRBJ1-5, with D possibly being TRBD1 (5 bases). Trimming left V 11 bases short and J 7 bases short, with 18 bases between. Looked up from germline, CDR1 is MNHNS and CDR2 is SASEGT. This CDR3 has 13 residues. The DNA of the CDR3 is TGTGCCGCGGGGGGACCCACGGGACAGCCCCAGCATTTT. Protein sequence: CAAGGPTGQPQHF.